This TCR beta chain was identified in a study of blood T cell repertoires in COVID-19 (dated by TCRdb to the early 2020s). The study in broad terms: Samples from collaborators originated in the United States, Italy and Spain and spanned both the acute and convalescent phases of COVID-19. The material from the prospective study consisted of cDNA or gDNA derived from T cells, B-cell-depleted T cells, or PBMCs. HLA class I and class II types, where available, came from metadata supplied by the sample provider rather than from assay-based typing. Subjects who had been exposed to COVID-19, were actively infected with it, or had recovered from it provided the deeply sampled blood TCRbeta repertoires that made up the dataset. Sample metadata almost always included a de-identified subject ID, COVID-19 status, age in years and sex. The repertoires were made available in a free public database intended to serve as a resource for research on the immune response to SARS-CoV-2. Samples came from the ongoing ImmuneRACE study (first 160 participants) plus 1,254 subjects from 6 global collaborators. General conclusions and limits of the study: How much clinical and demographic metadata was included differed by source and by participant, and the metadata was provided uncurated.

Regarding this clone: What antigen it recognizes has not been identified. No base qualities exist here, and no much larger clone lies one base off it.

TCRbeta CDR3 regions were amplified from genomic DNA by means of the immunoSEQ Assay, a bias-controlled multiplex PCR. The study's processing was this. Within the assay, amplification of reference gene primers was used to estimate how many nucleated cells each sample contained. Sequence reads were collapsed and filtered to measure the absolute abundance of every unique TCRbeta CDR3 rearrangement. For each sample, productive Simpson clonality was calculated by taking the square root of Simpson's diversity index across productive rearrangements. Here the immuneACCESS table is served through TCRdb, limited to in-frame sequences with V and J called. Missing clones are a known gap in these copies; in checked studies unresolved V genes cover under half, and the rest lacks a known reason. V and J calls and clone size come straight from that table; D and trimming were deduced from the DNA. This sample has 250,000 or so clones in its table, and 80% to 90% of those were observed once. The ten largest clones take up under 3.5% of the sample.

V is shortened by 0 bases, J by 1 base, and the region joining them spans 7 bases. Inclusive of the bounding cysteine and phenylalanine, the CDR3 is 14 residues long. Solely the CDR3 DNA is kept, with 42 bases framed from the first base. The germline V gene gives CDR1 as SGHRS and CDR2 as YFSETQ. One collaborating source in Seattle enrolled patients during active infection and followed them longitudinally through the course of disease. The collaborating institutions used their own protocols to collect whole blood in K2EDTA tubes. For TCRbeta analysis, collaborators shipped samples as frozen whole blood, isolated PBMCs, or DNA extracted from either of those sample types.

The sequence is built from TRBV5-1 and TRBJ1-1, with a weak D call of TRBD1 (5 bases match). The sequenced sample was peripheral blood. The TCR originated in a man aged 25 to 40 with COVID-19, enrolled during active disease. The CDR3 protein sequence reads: CASSLEGANTEAFF. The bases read TGCGCCAGCAGCTTGGAAGGGGCGAACACTGAAGCTTTCTTT.